This TCR beta chain derives from a study of cytomegalovirus exposure and HLA in healthy donors. CDR1 is MGHRA, CDR2 YSYEKL, per germline. V dropped 2 bases and J dropped 4; count of bases not matched to a gene: 10. The length of the CDR3 is 16 residues. The primer mix had 60 Vbeta and 13 Jbeta primers. Libraries were prepared by immunoSEQ multiplex PCR; TCRdb keeps only in-frame clonotypes and omits some of them. The table lists about 90,000 clones. The receptor was derived from a woman aged 25 to 45 in good health and CMV-seronegative. Sequenced: PBMCs. This chain links TRBV4-1 with TRBJ2-7; 8 bases line up with TRBD2. The CDR3 bases are TGCGCCAGCAGCCAACCCGCGACTAGCGCGAGGTACGAGCAGTACTTC. It encodes CASSQPATSARYEQYF.